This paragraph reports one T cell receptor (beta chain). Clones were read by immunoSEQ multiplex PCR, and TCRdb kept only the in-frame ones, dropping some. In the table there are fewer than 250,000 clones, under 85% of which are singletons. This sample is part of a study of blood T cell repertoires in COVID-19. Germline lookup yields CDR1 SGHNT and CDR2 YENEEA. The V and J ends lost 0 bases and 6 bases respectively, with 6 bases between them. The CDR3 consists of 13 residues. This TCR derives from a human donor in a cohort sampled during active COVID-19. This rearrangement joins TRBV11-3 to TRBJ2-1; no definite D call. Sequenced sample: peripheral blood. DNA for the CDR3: TGTGCCAGCAGCTTAGACGAGGTCAATGAGCAGTTCTTC. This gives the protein CASSLDEVNEQFF.